Presented here are 5 T cell receptor beta chains from one specimen sequenced in a study of pediatric ulcerative colitis. Sequenced by immunoSEQ multiplex PCR; TCRdb stores in-frame clones only, minus some. The sample shows roughly 64,000 clones, 85% to 90% of them seen only once. Sequencing used blood. The receptors were gathered from a boy aged 5-17 years with severe ulcerative colitis.

V and J are TRBV12-5 and TRBJ2-7, with D unresolved. Trimming shortened V by 3 bases and J by 6 bases, and 6 bases separated the two germline ends. The CDR3 has 11 residues. Germline-derived CDR1 and CDR2 are LGHNT and FRNRAP. In nucleotides, the CDR3 is TGTGCTAGTGGTTTATTCAGCGAGCAGTACTTC. Translated, it gives CASGLFSEQYF.

V and J are TRBV19 and TRBJ2-7; 9 bases match TRBD2. CDR1 and CDR2 from the germline V gene are LNHDA and SQIVND (reference sequence). J was trimmed by 4 bases and V by 3 bases; bases with no gene match: 4. The CDR3 length is 14 residues. CDR3 loop: CASSMGLAGYEQYF. Here the CDR3 DNA reads TGTGCCAGTAGTATGGGTCTAGCGGGATACGAGCAGTACTTC.

This rearrangement joins TRBV27 to TRBJ2-7; 11 bases agree with TRBD2. Trimming at V came to 5 bases and at J to 5 bases, leaving 5 bases not matched to a gene. Germline V lookup: CDR1 MNHEY, CDR2 SMNVEV (reference sequence). This CDR3 is built from 14 residues. For the CDR3, the DNA is TGTGCCAGCAGTCCCAATAGCGGGAGGGACGAGCAGTACTTC. It encodes CASSPNSGRDEQYF.

J is TRBJ2-1 and V is TRBV9, with D possibly TRBD2 on 6 matching bases. The germline CDR1 and CDR2 sequences are SGDLS and YYNGEE. Trimming took off 0 bases at V and 2 bases at J, with 12 bases between the two ends. The CDR3 spans 16 residues. In nucleotides, the CDR3 is TGTGCCAGCAGCGTAGGGTCCGGGAGAACCTACAATGAGCAGTTCTTC. Amino acids: CASSVGSGRTYNEQFF.

This sequence joins TRBV4-1 and TRBJ2-7; the D gene could be TRBD1 or TRBD2 (6 bases each). The V gene lost 0 bases and the J gene lost 3 bases, with 18 bases spanning the gap. CDR3 length: 17 amino acids. CDR1 MGHRA and CDR2 YSYEKL come from the germline V gene. The CDR3 DNA sequence: TGCGCCAGCAGCCAAGATCTTGGGGGGCCGCTATTCTACGAGCAGTACTTC. As protein: CASSQDLGGPLFYEQYF.